The clone carrying this T cell receptor beta chain was detected only a few times. Its antigen is unknown. This sample was taken from a study of identical twins. Study-wide results and caveats: Shared out-of-frame alpha sequences (those common to twins) showed excess low generation probability.

MiXCR, run by TCRdb on the 5' RACE reads, gives a single entry per CDR3 protein. The sample includes under 900,000 distinct CDR3 sequences, around an eighth of them seen just once. These same records also appear under a second study, on yellow fever vaccine responses in identical twins.

This receptor was taken from a woman under 30 in good health. Specimen: PBMCs.

As DNA, the CDR3 is TGTGCCAGCAGCCAAGTTCGTTACAATGAGCAGTTCTTC. Translation gives CASSQVRYNEQFF. The chain joins TRBV3-1 to TRBJ2-1, with unresolved D. Trimming cost V 1 base and J 4 bases, with 5 bases left between them. Germline V lookup: CDR1 LGHDT, CDR2 YNNKEL (reference sequence). The CDR3 spans 13 residues.